This T cell receptor beta chain was observed in a study of regulatory T cells in long-lasting Graves disease. This clonotype came up many times. Researchers made TCR beta libraries by using iRepertoire HTBI primers and running Arm-PCR on CDR3 regions. TCRdb independently ran MiXCR on the multiplex PCR reads; one entry per CDR3 protein. This repertoire shows under 300,000 distinct CDR3 sequences, 20% to 25% found once; its top ten account for 14%. The time point: newly diagnosed GD, antithyroid drugs for less than 3 months. RNA extracted from PBMCs served as the sequencing template. Sequenced here: peripheral blood mononuclear cells (PBMCs), sampled at new diagnosis, from a patient treated with antithyroid drugs. This TCR was sampled from a female donor with Graves disease.

The CDR3 spells CASNRDRHNEQFF. As DNA, the CDR3 is TGTGCCAGCAACCGGGACAGACACAATGAGCAGTTCTTC. The J gene is TRBJ2-1, the V gene TRBV5-8; 7 bases align to TRBD1. The germline CDR1 and CDR2 sequences are SGHTS and YDEGEE. With V trimmed by 6 bases and J by 5 bases, 5 bases remained unmatched. The length of the CDR3 is 13 residues.